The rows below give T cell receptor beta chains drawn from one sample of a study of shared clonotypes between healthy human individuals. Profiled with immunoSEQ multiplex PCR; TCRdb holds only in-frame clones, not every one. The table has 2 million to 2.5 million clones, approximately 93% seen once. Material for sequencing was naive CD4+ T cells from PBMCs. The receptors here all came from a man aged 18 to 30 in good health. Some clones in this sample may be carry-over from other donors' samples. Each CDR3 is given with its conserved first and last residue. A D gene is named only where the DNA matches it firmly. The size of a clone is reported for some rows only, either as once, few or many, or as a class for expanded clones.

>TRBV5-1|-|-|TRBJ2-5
CASSLGSQETQYF
TGCGCCAGCAGCTTGGGCAGCCAAGAGACCCAGTACTTC
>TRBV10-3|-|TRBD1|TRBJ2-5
CAISGTGQETQYF
TGTGCCATCAGTGGGACAGGGCAAGAGACCCAGTACTTC
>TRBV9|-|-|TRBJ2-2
CASSLSRAGELFF
TGTGCCAGCAGTCTAAGTAGGGCCGGGGAGCTGTTTTTT
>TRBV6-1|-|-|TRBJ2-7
CASRGSSYEQYF
TGTGCCAGCAGAGGCAGCTCCTACGAGCAGTACTTC
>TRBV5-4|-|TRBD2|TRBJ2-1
CASSSGLAANEQFF
TGTGCCAGCAGCTCAGGACTAGCGGCTAATGAGCAGTTCTTC
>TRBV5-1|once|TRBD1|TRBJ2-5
CASSLISGGVQTQYF
TGCGCCAGCAGCTTGATTTCAGGGGGCGTACAGACCCAGTACTTC
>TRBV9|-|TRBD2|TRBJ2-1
CASGTLAGGLGNEQFF
TGTGCCAGCGGCACACTAGCGGGAGGGCTTGGCAATGAGCAGTTCTTC
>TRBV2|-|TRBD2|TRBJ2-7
CASRKELADYSYEQYF
TGTGCCAGCAGGAAAGAACTAGCGGATTACTCCTACGAGCAGTACTTC
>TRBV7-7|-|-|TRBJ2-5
CASSLAQSGQETQYF
TGTGCCAGCAGCTTAGCGCAAAGCGGGCAGGAGACCCAGTACTTC
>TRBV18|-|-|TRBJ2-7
CASSHRSVAGESAYEQYF
TGTGCCAGCTCCCACAGGTCGGTGGCCGGAGAGTCGGCCTACGAGCAGTACTTC
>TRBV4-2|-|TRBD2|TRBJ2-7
CASSQGGTSSYEQYF
TGTGCCAGCAGCCAAGGAGGGACTAGCTCCTACGAGCAGTACTTC
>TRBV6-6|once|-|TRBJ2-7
CASSPSGEGKYEQYF
TGTGCCAGCAGTCCGTCGGGAGAGGGCAAATACGAGCAGTACTTC
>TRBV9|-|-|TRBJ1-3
CASSSEGYTIYF
TGTGCCAGCAGTTCGGAGGGGTACACCATATATTTT
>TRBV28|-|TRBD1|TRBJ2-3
CASYRQGVTDTQYF
TGTGCCAGTTACAGACAGGGGGTGACAGATACGCAGTATTTT
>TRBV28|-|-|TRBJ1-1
CASSLTEGPYTEAFF
TGTGCCAGCAGTTTAACGGAGGGACCCTACACTGAAGCTTTCTTT
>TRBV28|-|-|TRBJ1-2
CASSQTGLYYGYTF
TGTGCCAGCAGTCAGACAGGTCTATACTATGGCTACACCTTC
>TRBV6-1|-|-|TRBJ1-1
CASILHHRGNTEAFF
TGTGCCAGCATATTGCACCACCGAGGGAACACTGAAGCTTTCTTT
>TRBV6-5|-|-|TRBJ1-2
CASSDSNYGYTF
TGTGCCAGCAGCGACAGTAACTATGGCTACACCTTC
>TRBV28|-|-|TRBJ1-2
CASSLGGGHTLGSGYTF
TGTGCCAGCAGTTTAGGAGGTGGCCACACACTGGGTAGTGGCTACACCTTC